What follows describes a single TCR beta chain. Its antigen is as yet unknown. The source of the sample is a study of T cells after yellow fever vaccination. Study at large: In the case of low-cell-number fractions, SMART-Seq v4 Ultra Low Input was used for preparation.

The CDR3 contains 15 residues. Trimming removed 0 bases from V and 1 base from J, with 8 bases in between. The germline CDR1 and CDR2 sequences are MNHEY and SVGAGI. TCRdb analysed the 5' RACE reads with MiXCR anew, one entry per CDR3 protein. This sample carries hundreds of thousands of distinct CDR3 sequences, about 19% of them seen once, and the ten largest clones take roughly an eighth. Points from the study as a whole: Booster samples showed a return of most primary-vaccination clones (roughly 96% CD4, 85% to 90% CD8). Some clonotypes, a small share, were shared between CD4 and CD8 compartments.

The sequences come from PBMCs, collected 15 days after the yellow fever booster vaccination. This chain joins TRBV6-5 and TRBJ2-3, with D hard to call. This clonotype was obtained from a man younger than 40 who received the YFV17D yellow fever vaccine. The DNA of the CDR3 is TGTGCCAGCAGTTACTCAGCGTTACGCACAGATACGCAGTATTTT. It yields the protein CASSYSALRTDTQYF.